This record concerns one T cell receptor (beta chain) sequence. In the source study's methods: Estimated nucleated cell counts came from reference gene primer amplification. Sequencing was performed with immunoSEQ multiplex PCR; in TCRdb, only in-frame clones are kept and a portion is missing. V and J calls plus clone size are reproduced from that table; the DNA served to infer D and trimming. The repertoire holds roughly 52,000 clones, about 87% seen once, with approximately 3.6% in the top ten. This sample was taken from a study of blood T cell repertoires in COVID-19. The overall study: Some COVID-19 samples were acute and others convalescent; all came from the United States, Italy and Spain. PBMCs, B-cell-depleted T cells, or T cells were the source of the cDNA or gDNA that made up the material.

Seattle researchers signed up patients amid active infection and tracked them longitudinally. The length of the CDR3 is 18 residues. The germline V gene encodes CDR1 MRHNA and CDR2 SNTAGT. Trimming shortened V by 0 bases and J by 0 bases, and 15 bases separated the two germline ends. The source material was peripheral blood. The chain employs TRBV6-4 and TRBJ1-5, with D unresolved. The origin of this receptor is a man in his forties with COVID-19, enrolled during active disease. The CDR3 DNA follows: TGTGCCAGCAGTGACTCCGGACTCAGATCGTATAGCAATCAGCCCCAGCATTTT. The encoded protein is CASSDSGLRSYSNQPQHF.